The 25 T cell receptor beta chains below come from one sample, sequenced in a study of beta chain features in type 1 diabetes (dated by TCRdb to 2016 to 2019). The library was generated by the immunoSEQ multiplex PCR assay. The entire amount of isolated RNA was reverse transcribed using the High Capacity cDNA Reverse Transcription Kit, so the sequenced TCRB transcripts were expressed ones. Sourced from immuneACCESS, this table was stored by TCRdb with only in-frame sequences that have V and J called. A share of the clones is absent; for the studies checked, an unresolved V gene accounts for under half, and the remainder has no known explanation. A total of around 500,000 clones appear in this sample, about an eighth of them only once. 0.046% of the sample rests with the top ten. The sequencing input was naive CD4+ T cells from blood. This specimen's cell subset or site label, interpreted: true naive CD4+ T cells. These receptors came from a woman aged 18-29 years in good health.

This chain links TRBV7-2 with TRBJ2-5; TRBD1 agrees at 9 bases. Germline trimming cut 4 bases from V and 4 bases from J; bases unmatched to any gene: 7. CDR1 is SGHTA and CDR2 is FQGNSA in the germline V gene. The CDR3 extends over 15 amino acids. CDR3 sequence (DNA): TGTGCCAGCAGCTCGGGACAGGGCTCAACAGAGACCCAGTACTTC. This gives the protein CASSSGQGSTETQYF. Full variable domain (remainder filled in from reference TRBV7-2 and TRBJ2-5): GAGVSQSPSNKVTEKGKDVELRCDPISGHTALYWYRQSLGQGLEFLIYFQGNSAPDKSGLPSDRFSAERTGGSVSTLTIQRTQQEDSAVYLCASSSGQGSTETQYFGPGTRLLVL.

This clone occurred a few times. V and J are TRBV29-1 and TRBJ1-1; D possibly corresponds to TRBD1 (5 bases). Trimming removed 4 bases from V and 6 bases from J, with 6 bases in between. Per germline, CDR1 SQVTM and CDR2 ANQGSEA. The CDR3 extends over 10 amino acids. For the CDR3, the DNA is TGCAGCGTTGTAGGGGCTGAAGCTTTCTTT. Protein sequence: CSVVGAEAFF.

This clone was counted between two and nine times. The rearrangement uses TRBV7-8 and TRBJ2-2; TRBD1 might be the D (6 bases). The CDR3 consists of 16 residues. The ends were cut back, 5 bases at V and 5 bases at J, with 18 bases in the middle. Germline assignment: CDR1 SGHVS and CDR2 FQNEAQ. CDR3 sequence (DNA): TGTGCCAGCAGCGCAAATACGGGACACATTACCGGGGAGCTGTTTTTT. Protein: CASSANTGHITGELFF. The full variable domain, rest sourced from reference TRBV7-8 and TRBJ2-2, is GAGVSQSPRYKVAKRGQDVALRCDPISGHVSLFWYQQALGQGPEFLTYFQNEAQLDKSGLPSDRFFAERPEGSVSTLKIQRTQQEDSAVYLCASSANTGHITGELFFGEGSRLTVL.

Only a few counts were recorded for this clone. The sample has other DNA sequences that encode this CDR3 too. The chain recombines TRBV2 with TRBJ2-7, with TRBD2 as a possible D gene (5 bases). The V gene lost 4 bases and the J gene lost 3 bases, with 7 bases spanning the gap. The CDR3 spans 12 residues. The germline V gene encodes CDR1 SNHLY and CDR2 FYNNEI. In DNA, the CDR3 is TGTGCCAGCAGTGGGACTGGCTACGAGCAGTACTTC. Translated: CASSGTGYEQYF.

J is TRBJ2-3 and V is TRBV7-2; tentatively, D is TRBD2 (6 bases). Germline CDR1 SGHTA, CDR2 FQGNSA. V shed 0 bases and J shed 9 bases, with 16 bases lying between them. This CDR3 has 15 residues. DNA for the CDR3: TGTGCCAGCAGCTTAGCCGAGGGCGGGACTTCCACGCAGTATTTT. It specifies CASSLAEGGTSTQYF.

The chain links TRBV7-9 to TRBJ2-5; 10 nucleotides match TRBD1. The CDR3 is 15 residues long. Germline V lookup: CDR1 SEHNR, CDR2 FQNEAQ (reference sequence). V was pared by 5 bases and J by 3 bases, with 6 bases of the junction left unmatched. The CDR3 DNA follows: TGTGCCAGCAGCCAAGGGACAGGGGTGGAAGAGACCCAGTACTTC. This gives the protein CASSQGTGVEETQYF.

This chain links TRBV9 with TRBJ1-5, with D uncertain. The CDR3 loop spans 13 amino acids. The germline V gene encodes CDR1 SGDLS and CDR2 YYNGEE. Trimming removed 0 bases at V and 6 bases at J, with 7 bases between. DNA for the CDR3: TGTGCCAGCAGCGTAGGAGGGTTTCAGCCCCAGCATTTT. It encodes CASSVGGFQPQHF. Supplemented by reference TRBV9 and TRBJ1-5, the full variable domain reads DSGVTQTPKHLITATGQRVTLRCSPRSGDLSVYWYQQSLDQGLQFLIQYYNGEERAKGNILERFSAQQFPDLHSELNLSSLELGDSALYFCASSVGGFQPQHFGDGTRLSIL.

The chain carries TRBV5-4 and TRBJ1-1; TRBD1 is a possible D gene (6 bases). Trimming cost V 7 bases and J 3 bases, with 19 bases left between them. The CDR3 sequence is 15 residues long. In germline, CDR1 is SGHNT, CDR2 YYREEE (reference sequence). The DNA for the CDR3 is TGTGCCAGCCACTACTCGGGGCAGGGGCACACTGAAGCTTTCTTT. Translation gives CASHYSGQGHTEAFF. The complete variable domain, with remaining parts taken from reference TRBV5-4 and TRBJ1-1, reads ETGVTQSPTHLIKTRGQQVTLRCSSQSGHNTVSWYQQALGQGPQFIFQYYREEENGRGNFPPRFSGLQFPNYSSELNVNALELDDSALYLCASHYSGQGHTEAFFGQGTRLTVV.

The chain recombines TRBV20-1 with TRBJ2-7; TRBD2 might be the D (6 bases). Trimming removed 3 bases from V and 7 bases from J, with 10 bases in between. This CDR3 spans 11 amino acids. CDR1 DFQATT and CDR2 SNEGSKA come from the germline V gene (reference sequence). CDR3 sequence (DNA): TGCAGTGCTAGCTCAGGGAGGGAGCAGTACGTC. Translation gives CSASSGREQYV.

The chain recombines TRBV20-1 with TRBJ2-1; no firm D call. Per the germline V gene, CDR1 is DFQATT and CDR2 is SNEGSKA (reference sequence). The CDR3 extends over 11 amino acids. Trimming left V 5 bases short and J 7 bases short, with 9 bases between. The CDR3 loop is CSALSGNEQFF. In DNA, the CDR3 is TGCAGTGCTCTTTCCGGGAATGAGCAGTTCTTC.

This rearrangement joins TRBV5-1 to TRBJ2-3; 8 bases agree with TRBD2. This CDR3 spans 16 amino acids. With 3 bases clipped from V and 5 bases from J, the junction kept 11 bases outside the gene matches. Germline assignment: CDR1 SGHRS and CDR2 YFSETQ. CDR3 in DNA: TGCGCCAGCAGCTCCCGAGCGGGGGCGCGGGGAGATACGCAGTATTTT. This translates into CASSSRAGARGDTQYF.

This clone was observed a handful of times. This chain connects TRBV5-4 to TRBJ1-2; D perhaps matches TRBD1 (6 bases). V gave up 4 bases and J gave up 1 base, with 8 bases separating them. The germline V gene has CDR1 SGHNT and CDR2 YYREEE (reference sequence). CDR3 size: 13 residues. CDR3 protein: CASSPDSNYGYTF. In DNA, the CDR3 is TGTGCCAGCAGCCCGGACAGTAACTATGGCTACACCTTC.

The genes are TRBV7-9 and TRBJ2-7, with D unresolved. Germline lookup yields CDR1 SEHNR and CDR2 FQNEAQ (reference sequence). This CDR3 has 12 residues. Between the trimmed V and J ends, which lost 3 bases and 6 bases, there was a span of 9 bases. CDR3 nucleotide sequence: TGTGCCAGCAGCTTTAATTACGGCGAGCAGTACTTC. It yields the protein CASSFNYGEQYF.

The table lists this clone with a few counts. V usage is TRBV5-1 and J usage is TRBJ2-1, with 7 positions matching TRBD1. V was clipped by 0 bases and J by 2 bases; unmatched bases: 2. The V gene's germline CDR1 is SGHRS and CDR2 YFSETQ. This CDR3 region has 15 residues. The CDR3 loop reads CASSLETGAYNEQFF. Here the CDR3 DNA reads TGCGCCAGCAGCTTGGAAACAGGGGCCTACAATGAGCAGTTCTTC.

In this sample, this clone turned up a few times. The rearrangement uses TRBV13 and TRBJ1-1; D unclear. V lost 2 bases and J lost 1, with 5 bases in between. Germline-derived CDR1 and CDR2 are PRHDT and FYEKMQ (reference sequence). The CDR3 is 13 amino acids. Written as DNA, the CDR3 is TGTGCCAGCAGCTTATTTGGGAACACTGAAGCTTTCTTT. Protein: CASSLFGNTEAFF.

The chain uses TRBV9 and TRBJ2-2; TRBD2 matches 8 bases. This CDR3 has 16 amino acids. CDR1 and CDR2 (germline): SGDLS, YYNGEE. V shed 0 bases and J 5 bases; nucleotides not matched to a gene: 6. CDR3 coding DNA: TGTGCCAGCAGCGTAGTAGGGACTAGTTTGACCGGGGAGCTGTTTTTT. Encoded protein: CASSVVGTSLTGELFF.

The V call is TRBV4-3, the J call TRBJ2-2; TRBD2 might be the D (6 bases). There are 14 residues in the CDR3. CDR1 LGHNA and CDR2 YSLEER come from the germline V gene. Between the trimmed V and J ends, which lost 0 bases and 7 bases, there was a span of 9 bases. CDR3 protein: CASSQERGYGELFF. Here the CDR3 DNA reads TGCGCCAGCAGCCAAGAACGGGGGTACGGGGAGCTGTTTTTT.

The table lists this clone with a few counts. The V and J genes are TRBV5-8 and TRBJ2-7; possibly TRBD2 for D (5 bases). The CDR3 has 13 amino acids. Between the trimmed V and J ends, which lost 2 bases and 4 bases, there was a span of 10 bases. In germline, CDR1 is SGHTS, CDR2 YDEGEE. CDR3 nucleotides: TGTGCCAGCAGCTTTGGTCGGGGTTACGAGCAGTACGTC. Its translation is CASSFGRGYEQYV.

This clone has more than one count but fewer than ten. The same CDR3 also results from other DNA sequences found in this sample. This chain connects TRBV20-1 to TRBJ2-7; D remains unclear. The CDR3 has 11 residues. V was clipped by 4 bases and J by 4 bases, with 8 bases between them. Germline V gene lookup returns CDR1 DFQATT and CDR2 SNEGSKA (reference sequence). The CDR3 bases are TGCAGTGCTACTACACAGTACGAGCAGTACTTC. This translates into CSATTQYEQYF.

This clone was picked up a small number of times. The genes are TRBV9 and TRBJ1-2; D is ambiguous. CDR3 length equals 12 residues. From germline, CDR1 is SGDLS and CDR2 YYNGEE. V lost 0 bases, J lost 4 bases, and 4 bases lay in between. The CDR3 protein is CASSVDGYGYTF. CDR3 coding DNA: TGTGCCAGCAGCGTAGATGGCTATGGCTACACCTTC. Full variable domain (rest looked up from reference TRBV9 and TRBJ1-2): DSGVTQTPKHLITATGQRVTLRCSPRSGDLSVYWYQQSLDQGLQFLIQYYNGEERAKGNILERFSAQQFPDLHSELNLSSLELGDSALYFCASSVDGYGYTFGSGTRLTVV.

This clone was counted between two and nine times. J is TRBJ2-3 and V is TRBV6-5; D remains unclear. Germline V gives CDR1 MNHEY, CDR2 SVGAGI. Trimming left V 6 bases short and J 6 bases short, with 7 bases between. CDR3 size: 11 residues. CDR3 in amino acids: CASSKADTQYF. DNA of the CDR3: TGTGCCAGCAGCAAGGCCGATACGCAGTATTTT.

In DNA, the CDR3 is TGTGCCAGCAGCCATGTAGGAGGTGGGGTTTATGGCTACACCTTC. This encodes CASSHVGGGVYGYTF. The rearrangement joins TRBV14 to TRBJ1-2, with no clear D. Between the trimmed V and J ends, which lost 3 bases and 5 bases, there was a span of 16 bases. The germline CDR1 and CDR2 sequences are SGHDN and FVKESK. There are 15 residues in the CDR3.

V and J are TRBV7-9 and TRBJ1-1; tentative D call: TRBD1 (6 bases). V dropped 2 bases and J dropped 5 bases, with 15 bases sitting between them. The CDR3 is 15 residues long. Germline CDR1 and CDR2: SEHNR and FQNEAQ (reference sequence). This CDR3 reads CASSLTGNRETEAFF. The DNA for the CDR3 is TGTGCCAGCAGCTTAACAGGGAATAGGGAGACTGAAGCTTTCTTT.

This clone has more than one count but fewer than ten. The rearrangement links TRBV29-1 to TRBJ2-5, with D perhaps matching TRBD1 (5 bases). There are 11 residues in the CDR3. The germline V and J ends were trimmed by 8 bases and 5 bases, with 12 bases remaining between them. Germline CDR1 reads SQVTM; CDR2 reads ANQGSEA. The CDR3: CSSQGGETQYF. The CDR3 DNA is TGCAGCTCGCAGGGCGGTGAGACCCAGTACTTC.

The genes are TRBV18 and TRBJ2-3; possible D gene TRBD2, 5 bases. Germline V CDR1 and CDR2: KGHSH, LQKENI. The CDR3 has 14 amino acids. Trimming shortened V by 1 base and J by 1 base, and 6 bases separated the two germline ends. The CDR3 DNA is TGTGCCAGCTCACCACTAGCGCGCACAGATACGCAGTATTTT. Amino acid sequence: CASSPLARTDTQYF.